The entry below describes one TCR beta chain. The record originates from a study of T cell changes during pregnancy in multiple sclerosis. The CDR3 contains 16 residues. The germline CDR1 and CDR2 sequences are LNHDA and SQIVND (reference sequence). V lost 4 bases and J lost 7; bases outside the gene matches: 10. Produced via immunoSEQ multiplex PCR; TCRdb's table is partial and in-frame only. The repertoire holds 90,000 to 95,000 clones, just under 95% seen once, with over 3.5% in the top ten. The chain uses TRBV19 and TRBJ1-4, with 9 bases identical to TRBD1. The receptor was derived from a female donor with multiple sclerosis, enrolled in a pregnancy study. The sequences come from peripheral blood, collected in the first trimester of pregnancy. Written as DNA, the CDR3 is TGTGCCAGTAGTAAACAAAAGACAGGGGGAGGTGAAAAACTGTTTTTT. It translates to CASSKQKTGGGEKLFF.